The 8 T cell receptor beta chains below all came from one sample that was sequenced in a study of T cell changes during pregnancy in multiple sclerosis. TCRdb's copy holds only in-frame clones and misses some; the assay was immunoSEQ multiplex PCR. The table lists around 100,000 clones, approximately 94% of them singletons. Sequenced here: peripheral blood, sampled before pregnancy. These TCRs come from a female donor with multiple sclerosis, enrolled in a pregnancy study.

J is TRBJ1-5 and V is TRBV19, with D maybe TRBD1 (5 bases). The CDR3 spans 17 residues. V gave up 7 bases and J gave up 0 bases, with 19 bases separating them. Germline V lookup: CDR1 LNHDA, CDR2 SQIVND (reference sequence). DNA of the CDR3: TGTGCCAGTACTGTGGCCCAGGGCCTTTATAGCAATCAGCCCCAGCATTTT. It is translated as CASTVAQGLYSNQPQHF.

V and J are TRBV7-9 and TRBJ2-7; maybe TRBD2 (6 bases). Germline assignment: CDR1 SEHNR and CDR2 FQNEAQ (reference sequence). This CDR3 is 14 amino acids long. V was clipped by 5 bases and J by 0 bases, with 11 bases between them. This CDR3 is CASSPSSASYEQYF. The DNA for the CDR3 is TGTGCCAGCAGCCCCTCTAGCGCCTCCTACGAGCAGTACTTC.

This chain joins TRBV4-1 and TRBJ1-1, with D unresolved. Germline loops: CDR1 MGHRA, CDR2 YSYEKL. This CDR3 spans 13 amino acids. The germline V and J ends were trimmed by 0 bases and 3 bases, with 5 bases remaining between them. For the CDR3, the DNA is TGCGCCAGCAGCCAAGACCGGGACACTGAAGCTTTCTTT. This sequence encodes CASSQDRDTEAFF.

This clone turned up a few times. This chain joins TRBV7-9 and TRBJ1-5; 8 bases are a match to TRBD1. Germline values: CDR1 SEHNR, CDR2 FQNEAQ (reference sequence). Losses at the gene ends were 2 bases for V and 7 bases for J; bases not matched to a gene: 13. The CDR3 is made up of 17 amino acids. The CDR3 sequence: CASSLRGQGAKRQPQHF. CDR3 sequence (DNA): TGTGCCAGCAGCTTAAGGGGGCAGGGGGCAAAAAGGCAGCCCCAGCATTTT.

The chain combines TRBV11-2 with TRBJ2-2; 14 nucleotides agree with TRBD2. The CDR3 sequence is 18 residues long. After removal of 5 bases from V and 7 bases from J, the junction contained 12 bases not matched to a gene. Germline CDR1 SGHAT, CDR2 FQNNGV. The DNA for the CDR3 is TGTGCCAGCAGCCATACCTGGACTAGCGGGAGGACGTACGGGGAGCTGTTTTTT. It specifies CASSHTWTSGRTYGELFF.

This chain joins TRBV5-1 and TRBJ2-3; 9 nucleotides match TRBD1. The V segment lost 3 bases and the J segment 5 bases; nucleotides outside the gene matches: 7. Germline values: CDR1 SGHRS, CDR2 YFSETQ. The CDR3 is made up of 15 amino acids. The CDR3 DNA is TGCGCCAGCAGCTCCAGGGACAGGGCGGAAGATACGCAGTATTTT. As protein: CASSSRDRAEDTQYF.

This clone showed up just once. The CDR3 region has the DNA TGTGCCAGCAGGACCGGGACAGGGTTTGAAAAACTGTTTTTT. Protein sequence: CASRTGTGFEKLFF. The chain is built from TRBV28 and TRBJ1-4; 9 bases line up with TRBD1. Germline V lookup: CDR1 MDHEN, CDR2 SYDVKM. This CDR3 has 14 residues. V was pared by 6 bases and J by 7 bases, with 6 bases of the junction left unmatched.

The V gene is TRBV28, the J gene TRBJ2-7; TRBD2 matches at 8 bases. CDR3 length equals 15 residues. The trim removed 1 base at V and 7 bases at J, leaving 9 bases unmatched. CDR1 is MDHEN, CDR2 SYDVKM, per germline. The chain's CDR3 is CASSLSGGRTLEQYF. In DNA, the CDR3 is TGTGCCAGCAGTTTATCGGGGGGGCGGACATTGGAGCAGTACTTC.